This is a list of T cell receptor beta chains from one sample in a study of CD8+CD57+ T cells in acquired aplastic anemia. TCRdb used MiXCR to reprocess the reads, holding one entry per CDR3 protein. The sample has approximately 380,000 distinct CDR3 sequences, 65% to 80% seen once; the top ten hold around 4%. The specimen was sorted CD4+, CD8+, or CD8+CD57+ T cells (not recorded which) from PBMCs. The receptors originated from a human donor in good health, serving as a control. The conserved cysteine and the conserved F or W are not part of the CDR3 here.

cdr3_aa v_call
ASSCTDRSYNQPQH TRBV11-2
ASSGRTYNEQF TRBV9
ASSSAGGTEAF TRBV6-5
ASNRSGETDTQY TRBV15
ASRADRGLQQY TRBV2
SARDTSGGHQETQY TRBV20-1
ASSSMAGADTQY TRBV5-6
ASSYRGDEKLF TRBV19
ASSYGYQPQH TRBV6-6
ATSQEVRTGYEQY TRBV15
AISESTKDYGYT TRBV10-3
ASGDRAWADVQT TRBV25-1
ASSLDRGTYGYT TRBV5-1
ASSLKAHLRDDQQF TRBV7-2
ASRSWAGHYGYT TRBV11-2
ASRMGGGNSNQPQH TRBV12-3/TRBV12-4
ASSLRLGGEAF TRBV7-8
ASSPRAGVNRDGEKLF TRBV3-2
ASSFADRYTEAF TRBV7-2
ASSGGRATGELF TRBV2
ASSTTRGTYEQY TRBV5-1
SVVARAVGSEQF TRBV29-1
AISEGTGNGYT TRBV10-3
ATSSRTANSPLH TRBV15
ASSVARGYGYT TRBV2
ASSGGGQGGSN TRBV9
ASGRERRANEAF TRBV6-1
ASSYQRPDYHQY TRBV7-6
ASSLNGQGNYGYT TRBV12-3/TRBV12-4
SAIGNRDYGYT TRBV20-1
ASTSDRTENQPQH TRBV12-3/TRBV12-4
ASSTHGTSGITYTQY TRBV5-4
SATRGSDYKAF TRBV20-1
ASSPQQGAFNQP TRBV7-2
ASSTRTVVRGYEQY TRBV7-2
ASSRDDGTDTQY TRBV7-2
ASSPGTQGSGYT TRBV19
ASSGGLAYEQY TRBV5-8
ASSQRDTAPTEAF TRBV7-9
ASSLERNYGYT TRBV7-9
ASSPRGTSGGETQY TRBV2
ASSSNDPQTQY TRBV5-1
SGERTSGGYETQY TRBV20-1
SAREPPNETEAF TRBV20-1
ASSHSPGSPSQQY TRBV7-2
ASSVRTATGTEAF TRBV6-1
ATSDAGGRETQY TRBV24-1
ASSLADRLNTEPF TRBV7-2
ASSDRDRIGEQY TRBV2
AGSRSLARRETQY TRBV4-2
ASSLVGQGTETQY TRBV7-6
ASWPDRDFGQPQH TRBV27
ASSFGLAGAETQY TRBV7-3
ASSLPDVCVVDT TRBV7-3
AISESETSLTDTQY TRBV10-3
ASSFGLGSPPVSGANVLT TRBV5-4
ACSPRTGPGELF TRBV6-5
ASSLAVPLGPPT TRBV7-8
SADLGSGVRDIQY TRBV20-1